Shown below are 2 T cell receptor beta chains from a single sample sequenced in a study of long-term antiretroviral therapy in people with HIV. An immunoSEQ assay, version v3.0, was performed at survey level. TCRdb's table, derived via immunoSEQ multiplex PCR, lists solely in-frame clones and lacks some. Among about 39,000 clones, around 85% were seen once, and the ten largest hold approximately 5.3%. This material consisted of unsorted PBMCs, taken 3.1 years after starting antiretroviral therapy. These receptors all come from a woman aged 45-60 years with HIV.

Note on this clone: One end of the junction does not line up with germline, which may come from a read error. The gene calls are TRBV27 and TRBJ2-2; D is undetermined. The CDR3 is 15 amino acids. Germline values: CDR1 MNHEY, CDR2 SMNVEV (reference sequence). CDR3: CAGSLSSDWAGELFF. The CDR3 DNA follows: TGTGCCGGCAGTTTATCCTCAGATTGGGCCGGGGAGCTGTTTTTT.

This rearrangement joins TRBV5-1 to TRBJ2-5; unclear D gene. Germline V lookup: CDR1 SGHRS, CDR2 YFSETQ. The CDR3 has 12 residues. Trimming took 6 bases from V and 5 from J, leaving 11 bases between them. CDR3 in amino acids: CASNNGWETQYF. CDR3 nucleotides: TGCGCCAGCAATAACGGGTGGGAGACCCAGTACTTC.